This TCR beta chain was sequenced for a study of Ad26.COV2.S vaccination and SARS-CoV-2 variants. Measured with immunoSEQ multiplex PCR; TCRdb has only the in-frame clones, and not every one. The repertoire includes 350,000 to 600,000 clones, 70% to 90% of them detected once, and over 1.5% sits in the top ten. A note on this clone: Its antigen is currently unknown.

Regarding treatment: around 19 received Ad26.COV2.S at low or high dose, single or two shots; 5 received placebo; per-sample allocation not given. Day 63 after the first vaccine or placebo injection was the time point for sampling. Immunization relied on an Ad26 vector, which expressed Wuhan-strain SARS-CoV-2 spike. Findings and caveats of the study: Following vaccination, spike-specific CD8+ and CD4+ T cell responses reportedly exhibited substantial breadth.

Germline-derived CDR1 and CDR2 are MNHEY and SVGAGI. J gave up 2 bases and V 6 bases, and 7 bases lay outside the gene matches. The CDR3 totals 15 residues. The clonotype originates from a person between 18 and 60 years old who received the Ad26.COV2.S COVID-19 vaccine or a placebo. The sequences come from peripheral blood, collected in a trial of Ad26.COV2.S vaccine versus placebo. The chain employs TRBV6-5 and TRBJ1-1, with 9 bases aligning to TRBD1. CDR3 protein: CASRWTGARNTEAFF. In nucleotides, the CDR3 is TGTGCCAGCAGGTGGACAGGGGCTCGAAACACTGAAGCTTTCTTT.